This entry concerns a single T cell receptor (beta chain). The antigen remains unidentified. Germline assignment: CDR1 SGHRS and CDR2 YFSETQ. With V trimmed by 4 bases and J by 2 bases, 3 bases remained unmatched. This CDR3 is 14 amino acids long. PCR primers comprised 60 Vbeta and 13 Jbeta primers. The protocol was immunoSEQ multiplex PCR, while the TCRdb copy is restricted to in-frame clones and leaves out a portion. The data show some 150,000 clones, roughly 78% seen once. The sample originates from a study of cytomegalovirus exposure and HLA in healthy donors. Study-wide findings and caveats: Across all donors, roughly uniform sequencing depth was an assumption of the presence/absence analyses. There were several of the most significant clusters that appeared linked to common viral pathogens in a later analysis. A link between a missense DCLRE1C variant and TCR beta V- and J-gene trimming emerged from a later analysis. For most subjects, TCR beta sequences were reported to predict HLA-A and HLA-B alleles with accuracy.

This TCR derives from a man aged 50 or older in good health and CMV-seropositive. Sample: PBMCs. The chain has TRBV5-1 and TRBJ2-7; 10 bases agree with TRBD1. CDR3 bases: TGCGCCAGCAGCGCTGGGACAGGGGCCTACGAGCAGTACTTC. Translating it yields CASSAGTGAYEQYF.